The 27 T cell receptor beta chains below come from one sample, sequenced in a study of T cell changes during pregnancy in multiple sclerosis. Some clones are missing from TCRdb's copy, which holds only in-frame ones; the method was immunoSEQ multiplex PCR. The sample shows tens of thousands of clones, roughly 90% of them seen only once. The input for sequencing was peripheral blood, taken in the first trimester of pregnancy. The receptors here all came from a female donor with multiple sclerosis, enrolled in a pregnancy study.

This clone occurred once. The chain couples TRBV7-2 to TRBJ1-3; D ambiguous. Germline-derived CDR1 and CDR2 are SGHTA and FQGNSA. Deletions cut 0 bases from V and 4 bases from J, with 4 bases between. CDR3 length: 13 residues. The CDR3, as DNA: TGTGCCAGCAGCTTAGCCAGGGGAAACACCATATATTTT. As protein: CASSLARGNTIYF.

The chain couples TRBV19 to TRBJ1-1; D remains unclear. The CDR3 is 14 amino acids. Germline-derived CDR1 and CDR2 are LNHDA and SQIVND (reference sequence). V was shortened by 5 bases and J by 4 bases, with 14 bases between the two germline ends. CDR3 amino acids: CASSEGRPGTEAFF. In nucleotides, the CDR3 is TGTGCCAGTAGTGAGGGCCGGCCGGGCACTGAAGCTTTCTTT.

This clone was seen once. The V and J genes are TRBV4-2 and TRBJ2-1, with 10 bases that match TRBD2. Losses at the gene ends were 0 bases for V and 5 bases for J; bases not matched to a gene: 7. Germline CDR1 reads LGHNA; CDR2 reads YNFKEQ. This CDR3 region has 17 residues. CDR3 residues: CASSQEPLAGVNNEQFF. CDR3 in DNA: TGTGCCAGCAGCCAAGAGCCGCTAGCGGGGGTTAACAATGAGCAGTTCTTC.

This clone was seen only once. The chain uses TRBV27 and TRBJ2-3; no definite D call. V lost 3 bases to trimming and J lost 0 bases, with 10 bases between them. The CDR3 has 15 amino acids. Per germline, CDR1 MNHEY and CDR2 SMNVEV (reference sequence). The CDR3 DNA is TGTGCCAGCAGTTTGGCTAGACCTAGCACAGATACGCAGTATTTT. It encodes CASSLARPSTDTQYF.

V is TRBV7-2 and J is TRBJ2-7; the D gene is possibly TRBD2 (5 bases). The germline V gene encodes CDR1 SGHTA and CDR2 FQGNSA. Trimming shortened V by 3 bases and J by 4 bases, and 10 bases separated the two germline ends. This CDR3 is built from 13 residues. This CDR3 is CASSFSGDYEQYF. The CDR3 DNA sequence: TGTGCCAGCAGCTTCAGCGGAGATTACGAGCAGTACTTC.

The V and J genes are TRBV12-5 and TRBJ2-7; D is unclear. The CDR3 runs 14 residues. Between the trimmed V and J ends, which lost 4 bases and 5 bases, there was a span of 15 bases. Germline-derived CDR1 and CDR2 are LGHNT and FRNRAP. CDR3 in amino acids: CASGSRPLRDEQYF. CDR3 nucleotides: TGTGCTAGTGGTTCCCGCCCCCTTCGAGACGAGCAGTACTTC.

The chain has TRBV6-5 and TRBJ2-4; TRBD1 aligns across 7 bases. The trim removed 4 bases at V and 8 bases at J, leaving 11 bases unmatched. This CDR3 is 15 amino acids long. Per germline, CDR1 MNHEY and CDR2 SVGAGI. DNA of the CDR3: TGTGCCAGCAGTTCCCCTCGGACAGGCAGAGACATTCAGTACTTC. Protein: CASSSPRTGRDIQYF.

This chain connects TRBV4-1 to TRBJ2-2, with TRBD1 as a possible D gene (6 bases). This CDR3 has 17 residues. V lost 1 base and J lost 5, with 17 bases in between. Germline lookup yields CDR1 MGHRA and CDR2 YSYEKL. CDR3 loop: CASSQGVQGRSTGELFF. DNA for the CDR3: TGCGCCAGCAGCCAAGGAGTACAGGGACGGTCGACCGGGGAGCTGTTTTTT.

The chain has TRBV4-2 and TRBJ1-4; TRBD1 matches 7 bases. CDR3 length: 16 residues. The germline CDR1 and CDR2 sequences are LGHNA and YNFKEQ. Germline trimming cut 7 bases from V and 7 bases from J; bases unmatched to any gene: 15. CDR3 amino acids: CASNPGRQAGGEKLFF. DNA for the CDR3: TGTGCCAGCAACCCAGGGCGACAGGCAGGGGGTGAAAAACTGTTTTTT.

CDR3 sequence (DNA): TGTGCCAGCAGAAGGACAGGGGGCAACACCGGGGAGCTGTTTTTT. It specifies CASRRTGGNTGELFF. The V and J genes are TRBV6-6 and TRBJ2-2; 11 bases agree with TRBD1. This CDR3 region has 15 residues. Trimming cost V 6 bases and J 2 bases; bases outside gene matches: 2. Germline-derived CDR1 and CDR2 are MNHNY and SVGAGI (reference sequence).

CDR3 nucleotides: TGTGCCAGCAGCCCACAAGGGAGATACAATGAGCAGTTCTTC. The encoded protein is CASSPQGRYNEQFF. The chain has TRBV7-2 and TRBJ2-1, with D possibly TRBD2 on 5 matching bases. The CDR3 has 14 amino acids. Germline loops: CDR1 SGHTA, CDR2 FQGNSA. V was clipped by 5 bases and J by 4 bases, with 12 bases between them.

The J gene is TRBJ2-7, the V gene TRBV28, with 9 bases fitting TRBD1. With V trimmed by 5 bases and J by 5 bases, 7 bases remained unmatched. Looked up from germline, CDR1 is MDHEN and CDR2 is SYDVKM. The CDR3 loop spans 14 amino acids. The CDR3 loop reads CASSTPGQGNEQYF. CDR3 coding DNA: TGTGCCAGCAGTACCCCGGGACAGGGCAACGAGCAGTACTTC.

The gene calls are TRBV4-3 and TRBJ2-5; maybe TRBD2 (5 bases). Germline V gene lookup returns CDR1 LGHNA and CDR2 YSLEER. CDR3 length equals 15 residues. Trimming took 0 bases from V and 5 from J, leaving 13 bases between them. The chain's CDR3 is CASSQDRSGGETQYF. The CDR3 DNA is TGCGCCAGCAGCCAAGATCGAAGCGGTGGGGAGACCCAGTACTTC.

The V and J genes are TRBV5-6 and TRBJ2-6, with D hard to call. Germline V gene data show CDR1 as SGHDT and CDR2 as YYEEEE. The CDR3 loop spans 15 amino acids. Trimming took 0 bases from V and 6 from J, leaving 10 bases between them. CDR3 loop: CASSLATMKANVLTF. CDR3 bases: TGTGCCAGCAGCTTGGCCACAATGAAGGCCAACGTCCTGACTTTC.

The J gene is TRBJ1-1, the V gene TRBV10-3; TRBD1 matches 7 bases. The germline V gene has CDR1 ENHRY and CDR2 SYGVKD. V was clipped by 6 bases and J by 5 bases; unmatched bases: 9. The CDR3 consists of 14 residues. CDR3 protein: CAIRIPGGRTEAFF. Here the CDR3 DNA reads TGTGCCATCAGGATTCCAGGGGGAAGGACTGAAGCTTTCTTT.

The J gene is TRBJ1-2, the V gene TRBV14; D is unclear. Germline CDR1 is SGHDN and CDR2 is FVKESK. V dropped 0 bases and J dropped 4 bases, with 6 bases sitting between them. The CDR3 is 13 residues long. CDR3 sequence: CASSQDEGYGYTF. The CDR3 region has the DNA TGTGCCAGCAGCCAAGATGAGGGCTATGGCTACACCTTC.

The gene calls are TRBV2 and TRBJ2-3; 9 bases align to TRBD2. The CDR3 consists of 15 residues. V trimming: 4 bases; J trimming: 2 bases; junction bases outside the gene matches: 4. Germline V gives CDR1 SNHLY, CDR2 FYNNEI. CDR3 in DNA: TGTGCCAGCAGTGTATTAGCGGGGGCCACAGATACGCAGTATTTT. Encoded protein: CASSVLAGATDTQYF.

There are a few counts of this clone. Other DNA sequences within the sample encode an identical CDR3. The chain uses TRBV15 and TRBJ2-7, with 10 bases that match TRBD1. The CDR3 extends over 15 amino acids. From germline, CDR1 is LNHNV and CDR2 YYDKDF (reference sequence). V trimming: 1 base; J trimming: 1 base; junction bases outside the gene matches: 1. The CDR3 reads CATSRGTGGSYEQYF. The CDR3 coding sequence is TGTGCCACCAGCAGAGGGACAGGGGGATCCTACGAGCAGTACTTC.

The V call is TRBV5-1, the J call TRBJ2-5, with TRBD2 matching 15 bases. The germline gives CDR1 SGHRS, CDR2 YFSETQ. Losses at the gene ends were 7 bases for V and 4 bases for J; bases not matched to a gene: 5. The CDR3 length is 15 residues. The CDR3 DNA sequence: TGCGCCAGCGGACGGGGACTAGCGGGAGGAGAGACCCAGTACTTC. Translated: CASGRGLAGGETQYF.

The V and J genes are TRBV5-5 and TRBJ2-7; 7 bases match TRBD2. Germline V lookup: CDR1 SGHKS, CDR2 YYEKEE (reference sequence). There are 16 residues in the CDR3. The V gene end was trimmed by 0 bases and the J gene end by 5 bases; junction bases not matched to a gene: 11. For the CDR3, the DNA is TGTGCCAGCAGCTTGGCCGTCGCTAGCGGCCTCGACGAGCAGTACTTC. Translated: CASSLAVASGLDEQYF.

This chain links TRBV6-5 with TRBJ2-2; 8 nucleotides line up with TRBD1. This CDR3 is built from 15 residues. V lost 5 bases, J lost 5 bases, and 7 bases stayed unmatched. CDR1 is MNHEY, CDR2 SVGAGI, per germline. The CDR3 protein is CASSPRTGRTGELFF. As DNA, the CDR3 is TGTGCCAGCAGTCCGAGGACAGGGCGTACCGGGGAGCTGTTTTTT.

The chain has TRBV19 and TRBJ2-7; no definite D call. The length of the CDR3 is 12 residues. Trimming stripped 3 bases from V and 7 bases from J, with 10 bases between. From germline, CDR1 is LNHDA and CDR2 SQIVND (reference sequence). The CDR3 DNA is TGTGCCAGTAGTATCCTCGGTAATGAGCAGTACTTC. The encoded protein is CASSILGNEQYF.

V and J are TRBV6-1 and TRBJ2-5, with TRBD1 matching over 9 bases. Trimming removed 1 base from V and 7 bases from J; junction bases left unmatched: 7. The germline CDR1 and CDR2 sequences are MNHNS and SASEGT. This CDR3 is built from 15 residues. Written as DNA, the CDR3 is TGTGCCAGCAGTGAAGAGGACAGGGGTTCCAGGACCCAGTACTTC. Translation gives CASSEEDRGSRTQYF.

The rearrangement uses TRBV10-1 and TRBJ2-1; 8 bases are shared with TRBD2. This CDR3 contains 20 residues. Germline loops: CDR1 WNHNN, CDR2 SYGVQD (reference sequence). Trimming at V came to 3 bases and at J to 0 bases, leaving 16 bases not matched to a gene. The CDR3: CASSDLGTSDTYGSYNEQFF. For the CDR3, the DNA is TGCGCCAGCAGTGACCTCGGGACTAGTGACACCTATGGCTCCTACAATGAGCAGTTCTTC.

V and J are TRBV6-1 and TRBJ2-5, with 12 bases lining up with TRBD2. Germline CDR1 reads MNHNS; CDR2 reads SASEGT. The V gene end was trimmed by 2 bases and the J gene end by 5 bases; junction bases not matched to a gene: 3. This CDR3 spans 15 amino acids. CDR3 residues: CASSEKTSGSETQYF. In DNA, the CDR3 is TGTGCCAGCAGTGAAAAGACTAGCGGGAGTGAGACCCAGTACTTC.

The chain links TRBV9 to TRBJ2-1; 12 bases align to TRBD2. The CDR3 loop spans 15 amino acids. CDR1 and CDR2 (germline): SGDLS, YYNGEE. V shed 1 base, J shed 8 bases, and the junction held 4 bases outside the gene matches. CDR3 nucleotides: TGTGCCAGCAGCGTACTAGCGGGAGGGCCGGATGAGCAGTTCTTC. It translates to CASSVLAGGPDEQFF.

V and J are TRBV7-6 and TRBJ2-3; TRBD1 is a possible D gene (6 bases). This CDR3 has 16 residues. V gave up 5 bases and J gave up 3 bases, with 18 bases separating them. Germline CDR1 is SGHVS and CDR2 is FNYEAQ. The CDR3 bases are TGTGCCAGCAGCCCGTACAGGGACGATAGAACAGATACGCAGTATTTT. It encodes CASSPYRDDRTDTQYF.